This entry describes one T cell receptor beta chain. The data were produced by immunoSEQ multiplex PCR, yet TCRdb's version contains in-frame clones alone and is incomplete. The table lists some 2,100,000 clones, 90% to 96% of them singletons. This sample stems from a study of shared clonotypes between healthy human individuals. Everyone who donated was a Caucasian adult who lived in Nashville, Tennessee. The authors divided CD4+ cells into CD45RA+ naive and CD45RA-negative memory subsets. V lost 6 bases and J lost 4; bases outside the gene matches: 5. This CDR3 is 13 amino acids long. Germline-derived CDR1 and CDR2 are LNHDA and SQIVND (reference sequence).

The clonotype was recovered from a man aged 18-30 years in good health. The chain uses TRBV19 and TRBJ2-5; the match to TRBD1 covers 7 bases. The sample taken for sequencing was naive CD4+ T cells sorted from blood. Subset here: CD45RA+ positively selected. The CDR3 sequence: CASSLTGAETQYF. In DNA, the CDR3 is TGTGCCAGTAGCCTAACAGGGGCAGAGACCCAGTACTTC.